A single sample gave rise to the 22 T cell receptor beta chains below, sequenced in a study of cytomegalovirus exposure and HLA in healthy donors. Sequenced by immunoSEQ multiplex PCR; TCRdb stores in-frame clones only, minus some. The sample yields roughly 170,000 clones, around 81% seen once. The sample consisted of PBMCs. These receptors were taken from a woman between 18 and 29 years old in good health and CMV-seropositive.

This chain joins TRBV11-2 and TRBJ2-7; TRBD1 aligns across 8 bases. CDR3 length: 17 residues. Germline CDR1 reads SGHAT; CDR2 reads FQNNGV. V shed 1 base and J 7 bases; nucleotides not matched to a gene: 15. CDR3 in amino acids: CASSLVPDRVPPGEQYF. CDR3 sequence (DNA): TGTGCCAGCAGCTTAGTCCCGGACAGGGTACCCCCGGGGGAGCAGTACTTC.

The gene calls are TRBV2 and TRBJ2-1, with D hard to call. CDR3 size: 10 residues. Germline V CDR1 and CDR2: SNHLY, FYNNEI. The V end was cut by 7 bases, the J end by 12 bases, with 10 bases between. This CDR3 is CASIRDSQFF. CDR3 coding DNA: TGTGCCAGCATACGTGACTCGCAGTTCTTC.

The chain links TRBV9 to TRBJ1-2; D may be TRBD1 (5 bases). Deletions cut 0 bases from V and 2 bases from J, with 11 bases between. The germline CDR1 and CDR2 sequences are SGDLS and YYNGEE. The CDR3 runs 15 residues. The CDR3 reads CASSVDGGVNYGYTF. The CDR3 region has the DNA TGTGCCAGCAGCGTAGACGGGGGGGTCAACTATGGCTACACCTTC. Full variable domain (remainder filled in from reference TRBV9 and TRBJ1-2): DSGVTQTPKHLITATGQRVTLRCSPRSGDLSVYWYQQSLDQGLQFLIQYYNGEERAKGNILERFSAQQFPDLHSELNLSSLELGDSALYFCASSVDGGVNYGYTFGSGTRLTVV.

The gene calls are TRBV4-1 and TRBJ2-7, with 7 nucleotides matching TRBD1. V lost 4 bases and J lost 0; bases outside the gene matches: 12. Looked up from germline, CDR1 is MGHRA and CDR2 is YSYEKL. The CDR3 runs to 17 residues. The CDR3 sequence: CASSRATGPLDSYEQYF. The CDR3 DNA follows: TGCGCCAGCAGCCGAGCGACAGGGCCCCTTGACTCCTACGAGCAGTACTTC.

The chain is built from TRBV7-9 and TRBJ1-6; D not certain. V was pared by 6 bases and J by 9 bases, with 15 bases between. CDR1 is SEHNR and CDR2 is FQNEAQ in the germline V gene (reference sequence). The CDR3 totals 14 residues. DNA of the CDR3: TGTGCCAGCAGTGAGGGCAGAGCGTCTTCACCCCTCCACTTT. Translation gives CASSEGRASSPLHF.

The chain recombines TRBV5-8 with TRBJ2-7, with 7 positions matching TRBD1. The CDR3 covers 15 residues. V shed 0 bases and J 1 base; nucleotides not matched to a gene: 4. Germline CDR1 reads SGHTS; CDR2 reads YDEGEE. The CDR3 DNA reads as TGTGCCAGCAGCTTGGGACAGGGCCTTTCCTACGAGCAGTACTTC. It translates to CASSLGQGLSYEQYF.

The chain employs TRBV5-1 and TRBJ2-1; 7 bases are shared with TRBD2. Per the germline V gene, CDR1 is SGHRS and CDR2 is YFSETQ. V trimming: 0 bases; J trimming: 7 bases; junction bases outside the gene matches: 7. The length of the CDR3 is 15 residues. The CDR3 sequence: CASSLASGDVNEQFF. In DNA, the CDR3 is TGCGCCAGCAGCTTGGCAAGCGGGGATGTGAATGAGCAGTTCTTC.

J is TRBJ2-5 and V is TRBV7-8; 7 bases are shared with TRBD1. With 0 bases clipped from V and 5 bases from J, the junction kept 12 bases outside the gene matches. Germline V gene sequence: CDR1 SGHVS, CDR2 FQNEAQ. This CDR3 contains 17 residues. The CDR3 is CASSLAYRGEDDETQYF. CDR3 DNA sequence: TGTGCCAGCAGCTTAGCCTACAGGGGAGAAGACGATGAGACCCAGTACTTC.

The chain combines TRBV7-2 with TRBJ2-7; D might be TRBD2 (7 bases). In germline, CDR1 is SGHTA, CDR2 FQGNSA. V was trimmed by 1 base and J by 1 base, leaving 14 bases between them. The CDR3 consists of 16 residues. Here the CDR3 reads CASSLVLGGGSYEQYF. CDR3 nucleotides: TGTGCCAGCAGCTTAGTTTTAGGGGGGGGATCCTACGAGCAGTACTTC.

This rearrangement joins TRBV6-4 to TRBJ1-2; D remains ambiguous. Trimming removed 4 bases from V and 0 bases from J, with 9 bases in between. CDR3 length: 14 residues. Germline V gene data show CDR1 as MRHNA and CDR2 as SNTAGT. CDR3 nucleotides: TGTGCCAGCAGTGCGAACGGAGCTAACTATGGCTACACCTTC. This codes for CASSANGANYGYTF.

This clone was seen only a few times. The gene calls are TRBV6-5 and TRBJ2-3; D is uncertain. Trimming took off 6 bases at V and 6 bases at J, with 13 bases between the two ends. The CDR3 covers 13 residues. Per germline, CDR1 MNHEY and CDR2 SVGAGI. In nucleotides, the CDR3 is TGTGCCAGCAGGTCCCCCTCCTCGGATACGCAGTATTTT. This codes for CASRSPSSDTQYF.

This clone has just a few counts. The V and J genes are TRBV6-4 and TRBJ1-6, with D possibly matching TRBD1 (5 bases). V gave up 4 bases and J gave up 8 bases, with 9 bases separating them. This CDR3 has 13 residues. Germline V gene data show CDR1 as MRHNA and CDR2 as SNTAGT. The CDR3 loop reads CASSAREDSPLHF. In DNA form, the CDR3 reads TGTGCCAGCAGTGCCAGGGAGGATTCACCCCTCCACTTT.

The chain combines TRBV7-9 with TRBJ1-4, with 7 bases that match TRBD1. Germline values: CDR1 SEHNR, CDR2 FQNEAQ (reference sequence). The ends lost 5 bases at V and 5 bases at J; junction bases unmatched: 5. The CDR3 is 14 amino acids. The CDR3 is CASSHRDSNEKLFF. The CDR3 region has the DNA TGTGCCAGCAGCCACCGGGACAGCAATGAAAAACTGTTTTTT.

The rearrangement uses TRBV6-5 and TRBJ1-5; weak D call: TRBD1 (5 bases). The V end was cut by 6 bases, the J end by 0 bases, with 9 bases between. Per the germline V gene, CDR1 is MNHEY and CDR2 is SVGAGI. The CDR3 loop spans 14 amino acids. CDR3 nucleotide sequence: TGTGCCAGCAGCGACAGTTATAGCAATCAGCCCCAGCATTTT. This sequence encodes CASSDSYSNQPQHF.

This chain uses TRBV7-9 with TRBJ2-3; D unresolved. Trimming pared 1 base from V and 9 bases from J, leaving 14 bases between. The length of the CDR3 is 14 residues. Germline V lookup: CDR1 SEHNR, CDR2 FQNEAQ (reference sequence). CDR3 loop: CASSLVVGRPTQYF. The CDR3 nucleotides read TGTGCCAGCAGCTTAGTGGTCGGCAGGCCCACGCAGTATTTT.

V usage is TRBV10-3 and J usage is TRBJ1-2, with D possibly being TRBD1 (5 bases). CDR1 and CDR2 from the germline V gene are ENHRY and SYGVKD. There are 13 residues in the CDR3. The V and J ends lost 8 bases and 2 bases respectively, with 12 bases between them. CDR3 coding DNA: TGTGCCATCTCAGGGCTGGGAAACTATGGCTACACCTTC. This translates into CAISGLGNYGYTF.

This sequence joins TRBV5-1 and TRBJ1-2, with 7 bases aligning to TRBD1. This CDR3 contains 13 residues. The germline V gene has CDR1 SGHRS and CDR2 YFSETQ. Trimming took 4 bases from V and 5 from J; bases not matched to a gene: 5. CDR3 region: CASSLGTDYGYTF. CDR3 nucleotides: TGCGCCAGCAGCCTTGGGACAGATTATGGCTACACCTTC. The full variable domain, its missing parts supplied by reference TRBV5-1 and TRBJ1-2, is KAGVTQTPRYLIKTRGQQVTLSCSPISGHRSVSWYQQTPGQGLQFLFEYFSETQRNKGNFPGRFSGRQFSNSRSEMNVSTLELGDSALYLCASSLGTDYGYTFGSGTRLTVV.

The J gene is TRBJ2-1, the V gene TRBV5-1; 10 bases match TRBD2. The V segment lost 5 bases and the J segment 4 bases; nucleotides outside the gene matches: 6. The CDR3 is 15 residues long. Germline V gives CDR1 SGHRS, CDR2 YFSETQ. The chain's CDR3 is CASRVAGGRYNEQFF. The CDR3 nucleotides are TGCGCCAGCAGAGTAGCGGGGGGACGATACAATGAGCAGTTCTTC.

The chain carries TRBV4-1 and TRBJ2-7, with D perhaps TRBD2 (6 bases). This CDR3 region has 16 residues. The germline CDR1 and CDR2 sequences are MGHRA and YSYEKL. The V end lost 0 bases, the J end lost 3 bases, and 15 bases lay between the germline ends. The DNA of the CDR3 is TGCGCCAGCAGCCAAGATCGGACCGGGGGAGGCTACGAGCAGTACTTC. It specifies CASSQDRTGGGYEQYF.

The CDR3 protein is CASRQRDSTYNEQFF. The CDR3 DNA reads as TGCGCCAGCAGACAACGGGACTCTACCTACAATGAGCAGTTCTTC. The chain combines TRBV4-1 with TRBJ2-1; the D gene is possibly TRBD2 (6 bases). The V end was cut by 6 bases, the J end by 2 bases, with 14 bases between. Germline V lookup: CDR1 MGHRA, CDR2 YSYEKL. The CDR3 has 15 amino acids.

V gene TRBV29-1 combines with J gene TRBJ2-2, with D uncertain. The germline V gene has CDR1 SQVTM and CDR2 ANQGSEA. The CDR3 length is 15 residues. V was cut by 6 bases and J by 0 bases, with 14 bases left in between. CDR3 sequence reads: CSVQTGSTNTGELFF. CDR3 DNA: TGCAGCGTGCAAACCGGGTCAACGAACACCGGGGAGCTGTTTTTT.

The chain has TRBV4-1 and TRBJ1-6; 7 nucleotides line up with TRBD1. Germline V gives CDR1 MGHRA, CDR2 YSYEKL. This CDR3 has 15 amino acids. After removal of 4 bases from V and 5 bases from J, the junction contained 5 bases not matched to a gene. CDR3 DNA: TGCGCCAGCAGCCCCCGGGACAGTAATAATTCACCCCTCCACTTT. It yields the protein CASSPRDSNNSPLHF.